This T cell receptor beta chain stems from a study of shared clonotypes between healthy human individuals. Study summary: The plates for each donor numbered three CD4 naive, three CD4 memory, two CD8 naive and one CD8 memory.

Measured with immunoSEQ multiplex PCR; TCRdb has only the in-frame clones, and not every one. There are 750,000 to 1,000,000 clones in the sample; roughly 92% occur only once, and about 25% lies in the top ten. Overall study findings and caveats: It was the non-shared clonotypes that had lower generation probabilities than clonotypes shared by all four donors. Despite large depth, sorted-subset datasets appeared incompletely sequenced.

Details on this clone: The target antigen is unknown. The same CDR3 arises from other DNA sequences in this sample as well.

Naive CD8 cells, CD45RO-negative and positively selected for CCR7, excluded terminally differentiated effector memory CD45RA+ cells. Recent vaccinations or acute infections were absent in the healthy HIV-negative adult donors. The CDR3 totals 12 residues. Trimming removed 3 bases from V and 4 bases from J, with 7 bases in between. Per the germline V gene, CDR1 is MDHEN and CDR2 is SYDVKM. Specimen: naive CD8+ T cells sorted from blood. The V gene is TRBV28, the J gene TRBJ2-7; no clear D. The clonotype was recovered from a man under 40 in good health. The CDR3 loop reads CASSFGVYEQYF. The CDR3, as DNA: TGTGCCAGCAGTTTTGGGGTATACGAGCAGTACTTC.